This record covers a single T cell receptor (beta chain). Seattle patients were enrolled while actively infected and followed longitudinally. From germline, CDR1 is LNHDA and CDR2 SQIVND (reference sequence). The CDR3 has 15 residues. V shed 6 bases and J 0 bases; nucleotides not matched to a gene: 8. Methods used by the authors: Amplification with reference gene primers provided the estimates of nucleated cell counts. The repertoire was sequenced with immunoSEQ multiplex PCR; TCRdb's copy has only in-frame clones and lacks some. That table supplies the V and J calls and clone size; D and trimming were determined from the DNA. The sample lists 200,000 to 250,000 clones; about 87% were seen once. This entry is derived from a study of blood T cell repertoires in COVID-19. Background on the study: The study drew acute and convalescent COVID-19 samples from the United States, Italy and Spain.

The chain has TRBV19 and TRBJ2-7; 7 positions match TRBD1. The clonotype comes from a man aged 25 to 40 with COVID-19, enrolled during active disease. The sample consisted of peripheral blood. As DNA, the CDR3 is TGTGCCAGTAGCCAACGACAGGGCAGCTCCTACGAGCAGTACTTC. This gives the protein CASSQRQGSSYEQYF.